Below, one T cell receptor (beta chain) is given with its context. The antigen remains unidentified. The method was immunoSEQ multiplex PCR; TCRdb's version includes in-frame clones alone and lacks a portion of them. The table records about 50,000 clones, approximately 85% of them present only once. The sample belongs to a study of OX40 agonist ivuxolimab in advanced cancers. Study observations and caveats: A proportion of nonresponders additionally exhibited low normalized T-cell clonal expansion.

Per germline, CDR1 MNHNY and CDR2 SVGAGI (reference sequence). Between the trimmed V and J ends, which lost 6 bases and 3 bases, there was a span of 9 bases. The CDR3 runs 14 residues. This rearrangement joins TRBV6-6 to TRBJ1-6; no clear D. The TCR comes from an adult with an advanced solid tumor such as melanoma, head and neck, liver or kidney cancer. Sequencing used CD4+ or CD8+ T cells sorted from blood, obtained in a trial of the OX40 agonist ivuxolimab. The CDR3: CASRPDLYNSPLHF. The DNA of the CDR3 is TGTGCCAGCAGGCCAGATCTCTATAATTCACCCCTCCACTTT.